The 18 T cell receptor beta chains presented below share a single source sample, sequenced in a study of T cell changes during pregnancy in multiple sclerosis. Profiling relied on immunoSEQ multiplex PCR, and the TCRdb table lists in-frame clones only, not all of them. This sample yields roughly 58,000 clones, of which around 92% are seen a single time; around 0.16% belongs to the top ten. This specimen was CD4+ T cells from peripheral blood mononuclear cells, taken after pregnancy. These receptors all stem from a female donor in good health, enrolled as a control in a pregnancy study.

The chain joins TRBV10-3 to TRBJ2-1, with D perhaps TRBD1 (6 bases). Trimming removed 5 bases at V and 6 bases at J, with 20 bases between. The CDR3 totals 16 residues. Germline V gives CDR1 ENHRY, CDR2 SYGVKD. The CDR3 DNA sequence: TGTGCCATCAGTACTACCGGGACAAGAACCGCCAATGAGCAGTTCTTC. Translated, it gives CAISTTGTRTANEQFF.

The chain links TRBV28 to TRBJ1-1; D gene unclear. This CDR3 comprises 14 residues. Germline CDR1 reads MDHEN; CDR2 reads SYDVKM. V was shortened by 3 bases and J by 2 bases, with 10 bases between the two germline ends. The CDR3 nucleotides read TGTGCCAGCAGTTTGGGGAGGGCTAACACTGAAGCTTTCTTT. It yields the protein CASSLGRANTEAFF.

The rearrangement links TRBV7-2 to TRBJ2-3, with 7 bases aligning to TRBD1. The CDR3 has 15 residues. With 8 bases clipped from V and 0 bases from J, the junction kept 8 bases outside the gene matches. The germline V gene has CDR1 SGHTA and CDR2 FQGNSA. CDR3 nucleotide sequence: TGTGCCAGCGGCCCCAGCAGGGGGAGCACAGATACGCAGTATTTT. This gives the protein CASGPSRGSTDTQYF.

The chain has TRBV5-1 and TRBJ1-3; 9 bases fit TRBD1. The germline V gene encodes CDR1 SGHRS and CDR2 YFSETQ. After removal of 0 bases from V and 2 bases from J, the junction contained 0 bases not matched to a gene. The CDR3 sequence is 15 residues long. In DNA, the CDR3 is TGCGCCAGCAGCTTGGGGACAGGGGCTGGAAACACCATATATTTT. Its translation is CASSLGTGAGNTIYF.

The chain carries TRBV5-8 and TRBJ2-5; TRBD1 might be the D (5 bases). Germline loops: CDR1 SGHTS, CDR2 YDEGEE. Trimming shortened V by 3 bases and J by 4 bases, and 13 bases separated the two germline ends. CDR3 length: 14 residues. Written as DNA, the CDR3 is TGTGCCAGCAGCTCATACTCAGGGCGAGAGACCCAGTACTTC. Translating gives CASSSYSGRETQYF.

This chain links TRBV9 with TRBJ1-6, with 9 bases fitting TRBD1. CDR1 and CDR2 (germline): SGDLS, YYNGEE. The J segment lost 6 bases and the V segment lost 5 bases, leaving 3 bases of the junction unmatched. This CDR3 has 14 amino acids. As DNA, the CDR3 is TGTGCCAGCAGAGGGACAGGGACTAATTCACCCCTCCACTTT. Protein: CASRGTGTNSPLHF.

In this sample, this clone turned up once. This chain connects TRBV6-5 to TRBJ2-7; 8 bases map to TRBD2. Germline CDR1 reads MNHEY; CDR2 reads SVGAGI. The trim removed 6 bases at V and 3 bases at J, leaving 1 base unmatched. This CDR3 region has 12 residues. The DNA of the CDR3 is TGTGCCAGCAGCAGCGGGGGCTACGAGCAGTACTTC. Amino acids: CASSSGGYEQYF.

V gene TRBV7-2 combines with J gene TRBJ1-1, with 11 bases that match TRBD1. CDR3 size: 14 residues. Germline V gene data show CDR1 as SGHTA and CDR2 as FQGNSA. Trimming cost V 4 bases and J 5 bases; bases outside gene matches: 3. CDR3 region: CASSWDRGGTEAFF. For the CDR3, the DNA is TGTGCCAGCAGCTGGGACAGGGGGGGGACTGAAGCTTTCTTT.

The chain carries TRBV10-3 and TRBJ1-2; D unresolved. The germline CDR1 and CDR2 sequences are ENHRY and SYGVKD. Trimming cost V 2 bases and J 2 bases, with 15 bases left between them. The CDR3 sequence is 16 residues long. In nucleotides, the CDR3 is TGTGCCATCAGTGAGGGCCCTCACACAGTCAACTATGGCTACACCTTC. Translated: CAISEGPHTVNYGYTF.

The rearrangement uses TRBV7-8 and TRBJ1-1; TRBD1 agrees at 7 bases. The J segment lost 1 base and the V segment lost 5 bases, leaving 4 bases of the junction unmatched. CDR3 size: 14 residues. Germline V lookup: CDR1 SGHVS, CDR2 FQNEAQ. Here the CDR3 reads CASSPRQGNTEAFF. In nucleotides, the CDR3 is TGTGCCAGCAGCCCTAGACAGGGGAACACTGAAGCTTTCTTT. Full variable domain (rest looked up from reference TRBV7-8 and TRBJ1-1): GAGVSQSPRYKVAKRGQDVALRCDPISGHVSLFWYQQALGQGPEFLTYFQNEAQLDKSGLPSDRFFAERPEGSVSTLKIQRTQQEDSAVYLCASSPRQGNTEAFFGQGTRLTVV.

CDR3 sequence reads: CASSSWGRGGYTF. The CDR3 DNA follows: TGTGCCAGCAGCTCGTGGGGGAGGGGTGGCTACACCTTC. The chain couples TRBV5-4 to TRBJ1-2; weak D call: TRBD1 (5 bases). The CDR3 runs 13 residues. CDR1 SGHNT and CDR2 YYREEE come from the germline V gene (reference sequence). V gave up 3 bases and J gave up 7 bases, with 13 bases separating them.

The chain links TRBV18 to TRBJ2-4, with 11 bases identical to TRBD1. The ends lost 3 bases at V and 7 bases at J; junction bases unmatched: 5. Germline-derived CDR1 and CDR2 are KGHSH and LQKENI. The CDR3 has 15 residues. The CDR3 loop is CASSPTGQGANIQYF. The CDR3 DNA reads TGTGCCAGCTCACCTACCGGACAGGGGGCTAACATTCAGTACTTC.

The J gene is TRBJ1-4, the V gene TRBV18; no clear D gene. V lost 4 bases to trimming and J lost 0 bases, with 9 bases between them. Germline V gene lookup returns CDR1 KGHSH and CDR2 LQKENI. The CDR3 is 15 amino acids. The chain's CDR3 is CASSLNIATNEKLFF. CDR3 nucleotide sequence: TGTGCCAGCTCACTTAACATTGCAACTAATGAAAAACTGTTTTTT.

V and J are TRBV9 and TRBJ2-2, with 8 bases identical to TRBD1. Unmatched junction bases numbered 4, after V lost 0 bases and J lost 0 bases. The CDR3 runs to 17 residues. CDR1 SGDLS and CDR2 YYNGEE come from the germline V gene. The CDR3 sequence: CASSVGLGQANTGELFF. The CDR3 DNA sequence: TGTGCCAGCAGCGTAGGCCTGGGACAGGCGAACACCGGGGAGCTGTTTTTT.

The V gene is TRBV7-2, the J gene TRBJ1-2; a weak D match, TRBD1 (6 bases). Trimming pared 2 bases from V and 0 bases from J, leaving 10 bases between. The germline V gene has CDR1 SGHTA and CDR2 FQGNSA. The CDR3 sequence is 15 residues long. The DNA of the CDR3 is TGTGCCAGCAGCTTAAAATCAGGGGCTAACTATGGCTACACCTTC. Protein product: CASSLKSGANYGYTF.

This clone appeared once. As DNA, the CDR3 is TGTGCCAGCAGTGACCCGGGATCCCGGGCGAGGGGGCCCCAAGAGACCCAGTACTTC. It specifies CASSDPGSRARGPQETQYF. The chain is built from TRBV6-1 and TRBJ2-5, with 7 bases matching TRBD1. The length of the CDR3 is 19 residues. The V segment lost 3 bases and the J segment 1 base; nucleotides outside the gene matches: 17. CDR1 and CDR2 (germline): MNHNS, SASEGT.

This clone was observed a single time. The gene calls are TRBV7-2 and TRBJ2-3; the match to TRBD2 covers 13 bases. V trimming: 8 bases; J trimming: 2 bases; junction bases outside the gene matches: 10. CDR1 is SGHTA, CDR2 FQGNSA, per germline. The CDR3 length is 17 residues. The CDR3 sequence is CASRNRLAGGSTDTQYF. CDR3 sequence (DNA): TGTGCCAGCCGAAATAGACTAGCGGGGGGATCCACAGATACGCAGTATTTT.

This clone has just one count. CDR3 bases: TGTGCCAGCAGCCCCGAACCTGCGGATACGCAGTATTTT. This codes for CASSPEPADTQYF. The chain links TRBV5-4 to TRBJ2-3; D is undetermined. The CDR3 runs to 13 residues. The ends were cut back, 4 bases at V and 6 bases at J, with 12 bases in the middle. CDR1 is SGHNT and CDR2 is YYREEE in the germline V gene (reference sequence).